This T cell receptor (beta chain) was identified in a study of T cell responses to AZD1222 COVID-19 vaccine. Study observations and caveats: Only five to seven AZD1222 recipients were seropositive at baseline.

TCRdb keeps only in-frame clones here, not all; method: immunoSEQ multiplex PCR. The data contain some 93,000 clones, 88% of them singletons. This clone is a singleton in its sample. Antigen unknown. The TCR sequence derives from an adult who received the AZD1222 COVID-19 vaccine. Sequenced here: peripheral blood, sampled 28 days after the second AZD1222 dose.

The CDR3 loop reads CASSPSGRSGNTIYF. As DNA, the CDR3 is TGTGCCAGCTCACCGTCGGGACGCTCTGGAAACACCATATATTTT. The J gene is TRBJ1-3, the V gene TRBV18; tentatively, D is TRBD1 (5 bases). The germline CDR1 and CDR2 sequences are KGHSH and LQKENI. V was trimmed by 3 bases and J by 0 bases, leaving 9 bases between them. The CDR3 loop spans 15 amino acids.